This TCR beta chain was obtained from a study of CD8+ T cells in alopecia areata. Study observations and caveats: Tofacitinib did not eliminate many expanded lesional clones from scalp or blood. Among the cells sequenced in scalp samples are also the resident alphabeta T cells of normal skin.

Treatment indicated: oral pan-JAK inhibitor, 5-10 mg twice daily. With respect to this clone: Its antigen is unidentified.

As the sequencing template, cDNA was produced by extracting RNA and reverse transcribing it. Libraries were prepared by immunoSEQ multiplex PCR; TCRdb keeps only in-frame clonotypes and omits some of them. The table shows 110,000 or so clones, with around three fifths occurring only once. The TCR comes from a human donor with alopecia areata. Here the sequenced sample was CD4+ T cells sorted from blood, taken at week 24, from a patient treated with tofacitinib.

The CDR3: CASSSQRGSSNGYTF. CDR3 in DNA: TGTGCCAGCAGCTCCCAACGAGGGAGTTCAAATGGCTACACCTTC. This rearrangement joins TRBV6-6 to TRBJ1-2; D ambiguous. The CDR3 contains 15 residues. Germline V gene lookup returns CDR1 MNHNY and CDR2 SVGAGI (reference sequence). Deletions cut 6 bases from V and 6 bases from J, with 20 bases between.